This T cell receptor (beta chain) was sequenced in a study of blood T cell repertoires in COVID-19. On the study more broadly: From T cells, B-cell-depleted T cells, or PBMCs came the material, which was cDNA or gDNA.

Germline V gene lookup returns CDR1 LGHDT and CDR2 YNNKEL (reference sequence). Trimming removed 0 bases at V and 1 base at J, with 6 bases between. The CDR3 length is 14 residues. Data came from immunoSEQ multiplex PCR; TCRdb stores just in-frame clones and leaves some out. The sample holds 150,000 to 200,000 clones, approximately 80% seen once. The gene calls are TRBV3-1 (or the pseudogene TRBV3-2) and TRBJ1-1; D is unclear. This receptor was obtained from a man between 65 and 85 years old who had recovered from COVID-19. Sequenced input: peripheral blood. The CDR3 DNA reads as TGTGCCAGCAGCCAAGAAGAGGCGAACACTGAAGCTTTCTTT. Translating it yields CASSQEEANTEAFF.